Below, 21 T cell receptor beta chains from the same sample are listed, as sequenced in a study of shared clonotypes between healthy human individuals. The repertoire was sequenced with immunoSEQ multiplex PCR; TCRdb's copy has only in-frame clones and lacks some. Of about 1.1 million clones in the sample, 78% were seen once. Material: memory CD4+ T cells from PBMCs. Stated subset: CD45RA-negative fraction. These receptors all come from a man aged 18 to 30 in good health. Some clones in this sample may be carry-over from other donors' samples.

The rearrangement uses TRBV5-1 and TRBJ2-7; D is uncertain. CDR1 SGHRS and CDR2 YFSETQ come from the germline V gene. CDR3 size: 14 residues. V was cut by 0 bases and J by 4 bases, with 11 bases left in between. The CDR3 reads CASSLGAVQYEQYF. In DNA form, the CDR3 reads TGCGCCAGCAGCTTGGGGGCGGTGCAGTACGAGCAGTACTTC.

The chain couples TRBV11-3 to TRBJ2-7; 9 nucleotides align to TRBD2. This CDR3 region has 15 residues. Germline V gives CDR1 SGHNT, CDR2 YENEEA. V lost 3 bases to trimming and J lost 3 bases; unmatched junction nucleotides: 6. The CDR3 coding sequence is TGTGCCAGCAGCTTTGGTGGTAGCGGGAGCTACGAGCAGTACTTC. Its protein product is CASSFGGSGSYEQYF.

J is TRBJ2-1 and V is TRBV11-2, with D tentatively TRBD1 (5 bases). The CDR3 totals 14 residues. Trimming left V 1 base short and J 3 bases short, with 7 bases between. Germline CDR1 and CDR2: SGHAT and FQNNGV. CDR3 sequence (DNA): TGTGCCAGCAGCTTAGCCAGGGTCTACAATGAGCAGTTCTTC. It is translated as CASSLARVYNEQFF. Using reference TRBV11-2 and TRBJ2-1 for the parts outside the CDR3, the full variable domain is EAGVAQSPRYKIIEKRQSVAFWCNPISGHATLYWYQQILGQGPKLLIQFQNNGVVDDSQLPKDRFSAERLKGVDSTLKIQPAKLEDSAVYLCASSLARVYNEQFFGPGTRLTVL.

This clone was counted once. CDR3 region: CARKSASGPINTGELFF. CDR3 in DNA: TGCGCCAGAAAAAGTGCTAGCGGTCCAATCAACACCGGGGAGCTGTTTTTT. This rearrangement joins TRBV10-1 to TRBJ2-2; 7 bases are shared with TRBD2. V lost 9 bases to trimming and J lost 2 bases; unmatched junction nucleotides: 15. Germline V gene sequence: CDR1 WNHNN, CDR2 SYGVQD (reference sequence). This CDR3 region has 17 residues.

The J gene is TRBJ2-2, the V gene TRBV9, with TRBD2 matching 7 bases. The CDR3 has 15 amino acids. The V and J ends lost 0 bases and 4 bases, in that order; junction bases with no gene match: 3. Germline CDR1 reads SGDLS; CDR2 reads YYNGEE. This CDR3 is CASSVAPSGTGELFF. CDR3 nucleotides: TGTGCCAGCAGCGTAGCGCCTAGCGGCACCGGGGAGCTGTTTTTT.

This chain connects TRBV6-5 to TRBJ2-1; 10 bases line up with TRBD2. Losses at the gene ends were 2 bases for V and 9 bases for J; bases not matched to a gene: 10. CDR3 size: 16 residues. CDR1 MNHEY and CDR2 SVGAGI come from the germline V gene. CDR3 residues: CASSYRGSGRASEQFF. CDR3 bases: TGTGCCAGCAGTTACAGGGGAAGCGGGAGGGCTAGTGAGCAGTTCTTC.

The chain carries TRBV12-5 and TRBJ2-1; 7 nucleotides align to TRBD2. The CDR3 is made up of 16 amino acids. Trimming cost V 3 bases and J 5 bases; bases outside gene matches: 10. Germline CDR1 is LGHNT and CDR2 is FRNRAP. CDR3 coding DNA: TGTGCTAGTGGTTTATTAAGCGGGAAGGGTCACAATGAGCAGTTCTTC. This gives the protein CASGLLSGKGHNEQFF.

V usage is TRBV28 and J usage is TRBJ1-4, with D tentatively TRBD1 (5 bases). This CDR3 contains 12 residues. The germline CDR1 and CDR2 sequences are MDHEN and SYDVKM. Trimming stripped 7 bases from V and 7 bases from J, with 10 bases between. Here the CDR3 reads CASTSGGEKLFF. The CDR3 DNA is TGTGCCAGCACCTCCGGGGGTGAAAAACTGTTTTTT.

This clone was detected only once. This chain joins TRBV5-4 and TRBJ2-3, with 7 bases identical to TRBD1. CDR3 length equals 16 residues. Looked up from germline, CDR1 is SGHNT and CDR2 is YYREEE (reference sequence). V shed 6 bases, J shed 6 bases, and the junction held 16 bases outside the gene matches. CDR3 loop: CASIMPGQYAPDTQYF. The CDR3 DNA reads as TGTGCCAGCATTATGCCGGGACAGTACGCCCCGGATACGCAGTATTTT.

About this clone: A much larger clone sits a single nucleotide away, making a read error possible. The J gene is TRBJ2-7, the V gene TRBV27, with D unresolved. Germline-derived CDR1 and CDR2 are MNHEY and SMNVEV (reference sequence). The CDR3 covers 10 residues. As DNA, the CDR3 is TGTGCCAGAACCTCCTACAAGCAGTACTTC. Its translation is CARTSYKQYF.

The gene calls are TRBV5-4 and TRBJ2-1, with 13 bases that match TRBD2. Germline CDR1 SGHNT, CDR2 YYREEE (reference sequence). The CDR3 is 19 amino acids. Unmatched junction bases numbered 12, after V lost 6 bases and J lost 0 bases. The DNA of the CDR3 is TGTGCCAGCACCAAGGGGACGACTAGCGGGAGGAGCTCCTACAATGAGCAGTTCTTC. Protein product: CASTKGTTSGRSSYNEQFF.

The chain links TRBV5-1 to TRBJ2-3, with D possibly called TRBD1 or TRBD2 (5 bases each). The CDR3 length is 15 residues. V lost 7 bases and J 6 bases, leaving 21 bases between the germline ends. Germline lookup yields CDR1 SGHRS and CDR2 YFSETQ. CDR3 region: CASRWDGERQDTQYF. CDR3 DNA: TGCGCCAGCCGCTGGGACGGCGAGAGACAGGATACGCAGTATTTT.

This clone was detected many times. The CDR3 here is CASSGPLGGANQPQHF. The DNA for the CDR3 is TGTGCCAGCAGTGGGCCCCTCGGGGGAGCCAATCAGCCCCAGCATTTT. The rearrangement joins TRBV6-1 to TRBJ1-5, with D maybe TRBD1 (5 bases). The CDR3 is made up of 16 amino acids. The ends were cut back, 4 bases at V and 3 bases at J, with 16 bases in the middle. The germline V gene encodes CDR1 MNHNS and CDR2 SASEGT.

The rearrangement uses TRBV30 and TRBJ2-5, with a weak D call TRBD1 (5 bases). CDR3 size: 11 residues. Germline V gives CDR1 GTSNPN, CDR2 SVGIG (reference sequence). Trimming shortened V by 0 bases and J by 7 bases, and 6 bases separated the two germline ends. The CDR3 is CAWSVQATQYF. The CDR3 coding sequence is TGTGCCTGGAGTGTACAGGCGACCCAGTACTTC.

Concerning this clone: Given a much more abundant clone one base away, this may be a read error. The CDR3 protein is CASSFTSGRTDTQYF. The CDR3 DNA is TGTGCCAGCAGTTTCACTAGCGGCCGCACAGATACGCAGTATTTT. The V and J genes are TRBV27 and TRBJ2-3; TRBD2 aligns across 8 bases. The CDR3 sequence is 15 residues long. From germline, CDR1 is MNHEY and CDR2 SMNVEV (reference sequence). The V gene end was trimmed by 3 bases and the J gene end by 1 base; junction bases not matched to a gene: 3.

In its sample, this clone was seen a few times. The chain recombines TRBV10-2 with TRBJ1-2; tentatively, D is TRBD1 (5 bases). The CDR3 runs 12 residues. Germline values: CDR1 WSHSY, CDR2 SAAADI. Between the trimmed V and J ends, which lost 5 bases and 2 bases, there was a span of 6 bases. CDR3 nucleotide sequence: TGCGCCAGCAGTCAGGGCAACTATGGCTACACCTTC. Translating it yields CASSQGNYGYTF.

CDR3 nucleotide sequence: TGTGCCAGCGAAGACAGGGGGCGACGGAAGCAGTACTTC. It codes for CASEDRGRRKQYF. V usage is TRBV19 and J usage is TRBJ2-7, with 10 bases identical to TRBD1. The V segment lost 9 bases and the J segment 8 bases; nucleotides outside the gene matches: 10. The CDR3 loop spans 13 amino acids. Germline V gene lookup returns CDR1 LNHDA and CDR2 SQIVND (reference sequence).

The chain combines TRBV28 with TRBJ1-2, with TRBD1 identical over 8 bases. CDR1 is MDHEN, CDR2 SYDVKM, per germline. The V gene end was trimmed by 5 bases and the J gene end by 7 bases; junction bases not matched to a gene: 9. CDR3 length: 14 amino acids. CDR3 sequence (DNA): TGTGCCAGCAGTACCCAGGGACAGGTTTTTGGCTACACCTTC. The encoded protein is CASSTQGQVFGYTF.

Note on this clone: The sample carries other DNA sequences with the same CDR3. The chain joins TRBV19 to TRBJ2-6; D assignment may be TRBD1 or TRBD2 (5 bases each). V lost 3 bases and J 1 base, leaving 7 bases between the germline ends. Germline V CDR1 and CDR2: LNHDA, SQIVND (reference sequence). The CDR3 covers 15 residues. CDR3 sequence reads: CASSIGGSGANVLTF. The CDR3 bases are TGTGCCAGTAGTATTGGGGGTTCTGGGGCCAACGTCCTGACTTTC.

This chain uses TRBV5-1 with TRBJ2-7, with 10 bases that match TRBD2. Germline V gives CDR1 SGHRS, CDR2 YFSETQ. The CDR3 is 15 amino acids. V lost 1 base and J lost 5; bases outside the gene matches: 6. This CDR3 reads CASSLWSSGSNEQYF. The CDR3 DNA reads as TGCGCCAGCAGCTTGTGGTCTAGCGGGAGCAACGAGCAGTACTTC. The variable domain in full, with the rest retrieved from reference TRBV5-1 and TRBJ2-7, is KAGVTQTPRYLIKTRGQQVTLSCSPISGHRSVSWYQQTPGQGLQFLFEYFSETQRNKGNFPGRFSGRQFSNSRSEMNVSTLELGDSALYLCASSLWSSGSNEQYFGPGTRLTVT.

This rearrangement joins TRBV28 to TRBJ2-7; the D call may be TRBD1 or TRBD2 (5 bases each). The germline V gene has CDR1 MDHEN and CDR2 SYDVKM. V was cut by 4 bases and J by 2 bases, with 15 bases left in between. The CDR3 spans 15 residues. The CDR3 protein is CASSSGPRGAYEQYF. The CDR3 coding sequence is TGTGCCAGCAGTTCGGGACCCAGAGGGGCCTACGAGCAGTACTTC.